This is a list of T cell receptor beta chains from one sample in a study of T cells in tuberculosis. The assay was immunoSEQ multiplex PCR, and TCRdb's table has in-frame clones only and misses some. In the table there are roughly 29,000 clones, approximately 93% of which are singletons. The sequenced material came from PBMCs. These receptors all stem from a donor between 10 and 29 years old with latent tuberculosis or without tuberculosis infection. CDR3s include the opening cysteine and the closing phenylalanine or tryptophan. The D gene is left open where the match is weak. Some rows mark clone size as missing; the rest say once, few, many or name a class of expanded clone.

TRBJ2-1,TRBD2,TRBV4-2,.,TGTGCCAGCAGGGGTAGCGGGGGGAACAATGAGCAGTTCTTC,CASRGSGGNNEQFF
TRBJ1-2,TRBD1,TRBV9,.,TGTGCCAGCAGCTCAAAGGACAGGGTGAGGGGCTACACCTTC,CASSSKDRVRGYTF
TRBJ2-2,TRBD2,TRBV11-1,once,TGTGCCAGCAGCTTAGTCTCGGGCAGCGGGGGGGCGACCGGGGAGCTGTTTTTT,CASSLVSGSGGATGELFF
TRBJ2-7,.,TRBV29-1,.,TGCAGTGCAGGCAATTCCTACGAGCAGTACTTC,CSAGNSYEQYF
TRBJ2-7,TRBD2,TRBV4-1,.,TGCGCCAGCAGCTACTCTAGCGGGGACTACGAGCAGTACTTC,CASSYSSGDYEQYF
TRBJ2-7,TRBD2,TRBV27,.,TGTGCCAGCAGTGGCTCTAGCGGGGAAATTTCCTACGAGCAGTACTTC,CASSGSSGEISYEQYF
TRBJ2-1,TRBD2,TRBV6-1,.,TGTGCCAGCAGACTAGCGACTAATGAGCAGTTCTTC,CASRLATNEQFF
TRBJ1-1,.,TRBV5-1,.,TGCGCCAGCAGCTTCTGGGGCGGCACTGAAGCTTTCTTT,CASSFWGGTEAFF
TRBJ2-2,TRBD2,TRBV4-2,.,TGTGCCAGCAGCCAAGATCTCCTAGCGGGAGGGCCGGCCGGGGAGCTGTTTTTT,CASSQDLLAGGPAGELFF
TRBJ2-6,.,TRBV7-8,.,TGTGCCAGCAGCGTGCGCTCTGGGGCCAACGTCCTGACTTTC,CASSVRSGANVLTF
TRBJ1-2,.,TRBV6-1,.,TGTGCCAGCAGTGATCAGGGGTACTATGGCTACACCTTC,CASSDQGYYGYTF
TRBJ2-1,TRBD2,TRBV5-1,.,TGCGCCAGCAGTAGAGGCGGGGGGCCAAGTACTTCGATCAATGAGCAGTTCTTC,CASSRGGGPSTSINEQFF
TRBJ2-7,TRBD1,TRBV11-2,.,TGTGCCAGCAGCCACACCGGGACAGGGAACAACGAGCAGTACTTC,CASSHTGTGNNEQYF
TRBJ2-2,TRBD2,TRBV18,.,TGTGCCAGCTCACCCCGCCGGGGGGGGCATACCGGGGAGCTGTTTTTT,CASSPRRGGHTGELFF
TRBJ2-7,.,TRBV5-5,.,TGTGCCAGCAGCCTTGACATATCCTACGAGCAGTACTTC,CASSLDISYEQYF
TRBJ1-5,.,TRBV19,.,TGTGCCAGTAATACGGAAAAACAGGGTTTGCGGCCCCAGCATTTT,CASNTEKQGLRPQHF
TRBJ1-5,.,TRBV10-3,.,TGTGCCATCAGTGAGAAAGATCAGCGGCCCCAGCATTTT,CAISEKDQRPQHF
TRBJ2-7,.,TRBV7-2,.,TGTGCCAGCAGCTTAGGAGTTAGTTACGACGAGCAGTACTTC,CASSLGVSYDEQYF
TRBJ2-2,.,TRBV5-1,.,TGCGCCAGCAGCTTGGGGCAGGGCAACACCGGGGAGCTGTTTTTT,CASSLGQGNTGELFF
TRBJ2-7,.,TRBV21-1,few,TGTGCCAGCAGGCCGGGACAGGGGTCCTACGAGCAGTACTTC,CASRPGQGSYEQYF
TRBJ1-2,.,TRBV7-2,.,TGTGCCAGCAGCTTAGATGCAGACTATGGCTACACCTTC,CASSLDADYGYTF
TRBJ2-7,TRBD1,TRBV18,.,TGTGCCAGCTCACCAGGACAGGGGAGCTCCTACGAGCAGTACTTC,CASSPGQGSSYEQYF
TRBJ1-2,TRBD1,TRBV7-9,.,TGTGCCAGCAGCTTTAGGACAGGGGAATACTATGGCTACACCTTC,CASSFRTGEYYGYTF
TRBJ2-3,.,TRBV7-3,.,TGTGCCAGCAGCTTAGGGAGTAGCGGAGGGGCAGATACGCAGTATTTT,CASSLGSSGGADTQYF
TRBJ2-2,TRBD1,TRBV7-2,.,TGTGCCAGCAGCCAACCCAAGGACAGGGGGCCGGGGGACACCGGGGAGCTGTTTTTT,CASSQPKDRGPGDTGELFF
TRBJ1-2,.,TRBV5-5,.,TGTGCCAGCAGCTTGGGCGGGACCCCGACGGGTGGCTACACCTTC,CASSLGGTPTGGYTF
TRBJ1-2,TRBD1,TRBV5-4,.,TGTGCCAGCAGATCGGACAGGGGAGCGTACGGCTACACCTTC,CASRSDRGAYGYTF
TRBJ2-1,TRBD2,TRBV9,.,TGTGCCAGCAGCGTAAGGACAGGAAAACTAGCGGGGGACAATGAGCAGTTCTTC,CASSVRTGKLAGDNEQFF
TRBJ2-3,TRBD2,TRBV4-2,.,TGTGCCAGCAGCCAAGATGCTAGCGGGGGGGCAGATACGCAGTATTTT,CASSQDASGGADTQYF
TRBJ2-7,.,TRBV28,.,TGTGCCAGCAGTTTAATCCTGAGGCGGGAGCAGTACTTC,CASSLILRREQYF
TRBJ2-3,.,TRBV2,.,TGTGCCAGCAGTGAAGATGTTAGCGGTGCAGATACGCAGTATTTT,CASSEDVSGADTQYF
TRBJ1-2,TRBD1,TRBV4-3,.,TGCGCCAGCAGCCTGGACAGGGGGCCTGCAGGAAGGGGCTACACCTTC,CASSLDRGPAGRGYTF
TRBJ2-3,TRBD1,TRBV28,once,TGTGCCAGCAGTAAACAGGGGGTTTCGACAGATACGCAGTATTTT,CASSKQGVSTDTQYF
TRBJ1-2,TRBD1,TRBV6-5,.,TGTGCCAGCAAGGGACAGGGGGATTATGGCTACACCTTC,CASKGQGDYGYTF
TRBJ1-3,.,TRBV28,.,TGTGCCAGCAGTTTATTACTAGGCGACTCTGGAAACACCATATATTTT,CASSLLLGDSGNTIYF
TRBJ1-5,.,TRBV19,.,TGTGCCACCCCAACTCTTTGGTCATACCCTAGCAATCAGCCCCAGCATTTT,CATPTLWSYPSNQPQHF
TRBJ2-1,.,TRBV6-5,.,TGTGCCAGTTCAGATGGGGAGAGCTCCTACAATGAGCAGTTCTTC,CASSDGESSYNEQFF
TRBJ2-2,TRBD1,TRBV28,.,TGTGCCAGCAGAACCGCCGGGACAGGGGGGACCGGGGAGCTGTTTTTT,CASRTAGTGGTGELFF
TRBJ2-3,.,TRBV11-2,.,TGTGCCAGCAGCTTAGATTCTGCGGGAACAGATACGCAGTATTTT,CASSLDSAGTDTQYF
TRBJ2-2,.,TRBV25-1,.,TGTGCCAGCAGTGAAGGCATCTCGACACCGAACACCGGGGAGCTGTTTTTT,CASSEGISTPNTGELFF
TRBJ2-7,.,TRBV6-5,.,TGTGCCAGCAGTTACAATGGTTACGGCTCCTACGAGCAGTACTTC,CASSYNGYGSYEQYF
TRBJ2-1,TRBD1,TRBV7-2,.,TGTGCCAGCAGCTCCAGGACAGGGGAACGGAACGATGAGCAGTTCTTC,CASSSRTGERNDEQFF
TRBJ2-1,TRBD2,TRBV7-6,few,TGTGCCAGCAGCTTAGAACTAGCGGGGGACAATGAGCAGTTCTTC,CASSLELAGDNEQFF
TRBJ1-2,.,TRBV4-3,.,TGCGCCAGCAGCCAAGATTCAGGTACAGGATATGGCTACACCTTC,CASSQDSGTGYGYTF
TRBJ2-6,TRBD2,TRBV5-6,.,TGTGCCAGCATCCTCTCGGGACTAGCAGCAACTGGGGCCAACGTCCTGACTTTC,CASILSGLAATGANVLTF
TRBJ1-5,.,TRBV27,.,TGTGCCAGCGGACCGCAGGGGCCCCAGCCCCAGCATTTT,CASGPQGPQPQHF
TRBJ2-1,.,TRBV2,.,TGTGCCAGCATGGGGCAGGGCCTCTACAATGAGCAGTTCTTC,CASMGQGLYNEQFF
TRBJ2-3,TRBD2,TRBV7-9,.,TGTGCCAGCAGCCCGGGACTAGCGGGAGTAACAGATACGCAGTATTTT,CASSPGLAGVTDTQYF
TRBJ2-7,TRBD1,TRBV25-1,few,TGTGCCAGCAGTGACAGGGACAGAAATACCTACGAGCAGTACTTC,CASSDRDRNTYEQYF
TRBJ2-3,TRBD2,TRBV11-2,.,TGTGCCAGCAGCTTTTCCCAGCGGGAATACACAGATACGCAGTATTTT,CASSFSQREYTDTQYF
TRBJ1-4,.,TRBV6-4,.,TGTGCCAGCAGTGACTCGAATAGGGACACCCATGAAAAACTGTTTTTT,CASSDSNRDTHEKLFF
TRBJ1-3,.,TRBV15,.,TGTGCCACCAGCAGAGACAGAAACACCATATATTTT,CATSRDRNTIYF
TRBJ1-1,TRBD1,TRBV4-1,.,TGCGCCAGCAGCCAAAACCCGGGACAGGGGGTGACTGAAGCTTTCTTT,CASSQNPGQGVTEAFF
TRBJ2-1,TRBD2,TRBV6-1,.,TGTGCCAGCAGTGCTTTCGGGACTAGCGGGAGGGTTGAGCAGTTCTTC,CASSAFGTSGRVEQFF
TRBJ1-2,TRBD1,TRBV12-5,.,TGTGCTAGTGTCGATGACAGGGGGCAGCTCGGAGGCTACACCTTC,CASVDDRGQLGGYTF
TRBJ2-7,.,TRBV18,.,TGTGCCAGCTCACAGGGGGTCGAATACTACGAGCAGTACTTC,CASSQGVEYYEQYF
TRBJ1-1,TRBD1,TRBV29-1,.,TGCAGCGTTGGCCGGGACAGGGGTTCAACTGAAGCTTTCTTT,CSVGRDRGSTEAFF
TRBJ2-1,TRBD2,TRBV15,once,TGTGCCACCAGCAGATTAGCGGGGGGGCTCCACAATGAGCAGTTCTTC,CATSRLAGGLHNEQFF
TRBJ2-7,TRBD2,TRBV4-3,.,TGCGCCAGCAGCCAAGACGAGCGGGGACTTTACGAGCAGTACTTC,CASSQDERGLYEQYF
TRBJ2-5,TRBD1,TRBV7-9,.,TGTGCCAGCAGCGCCCCGATCGGACAGGGACAAGAGACCCAGTACTTC,CASSAPIGQGQETQYF